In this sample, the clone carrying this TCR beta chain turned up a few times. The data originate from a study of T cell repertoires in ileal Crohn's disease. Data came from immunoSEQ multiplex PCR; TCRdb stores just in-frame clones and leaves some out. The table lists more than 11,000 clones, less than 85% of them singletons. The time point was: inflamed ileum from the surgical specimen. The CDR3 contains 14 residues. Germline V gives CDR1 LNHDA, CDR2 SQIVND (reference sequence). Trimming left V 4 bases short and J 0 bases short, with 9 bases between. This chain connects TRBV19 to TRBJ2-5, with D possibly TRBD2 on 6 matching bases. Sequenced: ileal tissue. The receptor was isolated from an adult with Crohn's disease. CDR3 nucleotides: TGTGCCAGTAGTAATCTAGCGAACCAAGAGACCCAGTACTTC. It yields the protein CASSNLANQETQYF.